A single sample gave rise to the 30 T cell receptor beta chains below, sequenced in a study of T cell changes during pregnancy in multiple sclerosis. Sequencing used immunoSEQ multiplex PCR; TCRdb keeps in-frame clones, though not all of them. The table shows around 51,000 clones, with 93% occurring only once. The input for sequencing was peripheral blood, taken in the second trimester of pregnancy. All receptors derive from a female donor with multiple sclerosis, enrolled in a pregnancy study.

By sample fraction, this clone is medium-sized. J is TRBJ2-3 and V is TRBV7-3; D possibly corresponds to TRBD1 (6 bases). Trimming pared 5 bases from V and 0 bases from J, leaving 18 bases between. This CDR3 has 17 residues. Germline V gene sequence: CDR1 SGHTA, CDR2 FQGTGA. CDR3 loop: CASSPTGGDFSTDTQYF. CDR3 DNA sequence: TGTGCCAGCAGCCCGACAGGAGGAGATTTTAGCACAGATACGCAGTATTTT.

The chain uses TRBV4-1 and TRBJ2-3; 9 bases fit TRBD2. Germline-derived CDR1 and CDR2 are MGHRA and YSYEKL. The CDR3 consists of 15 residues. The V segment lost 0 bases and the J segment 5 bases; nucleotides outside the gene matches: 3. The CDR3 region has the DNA TGCGCCAGCAGCCAAGACCCAGCGGGGGGAGATACGCAGTATTTT. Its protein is CASSQDPAGGDTQYF.

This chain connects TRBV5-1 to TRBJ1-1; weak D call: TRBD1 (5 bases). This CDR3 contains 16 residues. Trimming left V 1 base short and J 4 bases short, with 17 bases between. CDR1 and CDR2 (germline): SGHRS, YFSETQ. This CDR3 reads CASSLTLGGGFTEAFF. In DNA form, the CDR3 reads TGCGCCAGCAGCTTGACACTCGGGGGAGGATTCACTGAAGCTTTCTTT.

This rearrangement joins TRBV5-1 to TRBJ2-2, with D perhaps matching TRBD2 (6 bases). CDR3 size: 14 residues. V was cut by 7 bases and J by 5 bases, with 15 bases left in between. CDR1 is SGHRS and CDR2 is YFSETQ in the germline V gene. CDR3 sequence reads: CASGLAGLTGELFF. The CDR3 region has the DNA TGCGCCAGCGGGCTCGCGGGGCTAACCGGGGAGCTGTTTTTT.

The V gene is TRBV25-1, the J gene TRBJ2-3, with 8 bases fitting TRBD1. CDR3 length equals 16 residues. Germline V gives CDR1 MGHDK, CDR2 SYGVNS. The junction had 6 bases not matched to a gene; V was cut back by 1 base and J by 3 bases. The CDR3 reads CASSEFGQGKTDTQYF. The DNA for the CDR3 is TGTGCCAGCAGTGAATTCGGACAGGGCAAGACAGATACGCAGTATTTT.

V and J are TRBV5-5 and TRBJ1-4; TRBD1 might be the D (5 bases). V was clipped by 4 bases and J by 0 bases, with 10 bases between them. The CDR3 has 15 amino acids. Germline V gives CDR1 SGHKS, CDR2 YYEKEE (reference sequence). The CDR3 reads CASSIRDSTNEKLFF. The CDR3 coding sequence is TGTGCCAGCAGCATCCGGGACTCAACTAATGAAAAACTGTTTTTT.

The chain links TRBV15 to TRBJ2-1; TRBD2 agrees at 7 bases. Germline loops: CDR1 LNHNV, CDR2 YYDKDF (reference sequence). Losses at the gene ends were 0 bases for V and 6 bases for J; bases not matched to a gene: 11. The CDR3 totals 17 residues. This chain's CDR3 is CATSRDVPGGRLNEQFF. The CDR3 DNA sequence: TGTGCCACCAGCAGAGATGTACCGGGAGGCCGCCTCAATGAGCAGTTCTTC.

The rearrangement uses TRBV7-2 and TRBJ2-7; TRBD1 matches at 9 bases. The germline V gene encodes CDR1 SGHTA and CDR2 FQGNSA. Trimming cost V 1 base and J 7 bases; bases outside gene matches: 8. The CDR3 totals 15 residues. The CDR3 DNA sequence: TGTGCCAGCAGCTTAGACCCACAGGGGGCGCGGGAGCAGTACTTC. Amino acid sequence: CASSLDPQGAREQYF.

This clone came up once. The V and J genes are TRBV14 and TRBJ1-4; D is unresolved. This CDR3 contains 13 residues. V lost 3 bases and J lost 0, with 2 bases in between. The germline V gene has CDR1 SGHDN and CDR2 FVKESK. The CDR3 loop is CASSHSTNEKLFF. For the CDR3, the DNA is TGTGCCAGCAGCCACTCAACTAATGAAAAACTGTTTTTT.

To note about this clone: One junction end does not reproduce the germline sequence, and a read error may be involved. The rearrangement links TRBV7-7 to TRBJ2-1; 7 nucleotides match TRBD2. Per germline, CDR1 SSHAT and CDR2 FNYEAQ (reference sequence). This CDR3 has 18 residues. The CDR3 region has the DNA TGTGCTAGCAGCTTAGGTCCCTCCGGGACTACCCCACTCAATGAGCAGTTCTTC. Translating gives CASSLGPSGTTPLNEQFF.

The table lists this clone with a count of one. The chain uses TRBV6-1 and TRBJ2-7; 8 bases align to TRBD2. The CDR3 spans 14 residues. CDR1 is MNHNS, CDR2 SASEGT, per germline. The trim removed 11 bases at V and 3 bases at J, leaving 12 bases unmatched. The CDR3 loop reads CAAHLSGGYYEQYF. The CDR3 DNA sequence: TGTGCCGCACACCTATCGGGGGGGTACTACGAGCAGTACTTC.

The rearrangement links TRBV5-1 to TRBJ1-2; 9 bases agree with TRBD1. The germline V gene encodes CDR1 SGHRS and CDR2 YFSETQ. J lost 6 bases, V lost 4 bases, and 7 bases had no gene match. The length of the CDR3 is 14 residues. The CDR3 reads CASSPGGQGNGYTF. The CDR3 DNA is TGCGCCAGCAGCCCTGGAGGACAGGGGAATGGCTACACCTTC.

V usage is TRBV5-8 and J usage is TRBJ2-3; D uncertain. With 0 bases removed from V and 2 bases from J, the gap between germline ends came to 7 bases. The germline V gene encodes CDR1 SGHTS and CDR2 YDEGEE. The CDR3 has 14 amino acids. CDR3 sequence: CASSLGLYTDTQYF. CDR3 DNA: TGTGCCAGCAGCTTGGGCCTCTACACAGATACGCAGTATTTT.

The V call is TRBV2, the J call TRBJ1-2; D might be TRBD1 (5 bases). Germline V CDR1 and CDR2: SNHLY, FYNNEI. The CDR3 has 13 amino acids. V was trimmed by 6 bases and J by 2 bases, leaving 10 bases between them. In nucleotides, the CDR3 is TGTGCCAGCAGGGAAACAGGCAACTATGGCTACACCTTC. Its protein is CASRETGNYGYTF. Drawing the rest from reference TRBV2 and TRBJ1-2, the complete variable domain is EPEVTQTPSHQVTQMGQEVILRCVPISNHLYFYWYRQILGQKVEFLVSFYNNEISEKSEIFDDQFSVERPDGSNFTLKIRSTKLEDSAMYFCASRETGNYGYTFGSGTRLTVV.

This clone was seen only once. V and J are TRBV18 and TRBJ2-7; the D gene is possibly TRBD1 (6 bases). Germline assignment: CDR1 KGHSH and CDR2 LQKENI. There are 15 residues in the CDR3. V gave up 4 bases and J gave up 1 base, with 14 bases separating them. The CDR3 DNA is TGTGCCAGCTCACTAAGGGGGTCATCTTCCTACGAGCAGTACTTC. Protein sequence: CASSLRGSSSYEQYF.

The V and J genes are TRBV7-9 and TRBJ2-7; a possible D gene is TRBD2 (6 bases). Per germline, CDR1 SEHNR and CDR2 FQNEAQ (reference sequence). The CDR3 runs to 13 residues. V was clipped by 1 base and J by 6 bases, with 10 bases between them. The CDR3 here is CASSLVASVEQYF. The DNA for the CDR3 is TGTGCCAGCAGCTTAGTGGCTAGCGTCGAGCAGTACTTC.

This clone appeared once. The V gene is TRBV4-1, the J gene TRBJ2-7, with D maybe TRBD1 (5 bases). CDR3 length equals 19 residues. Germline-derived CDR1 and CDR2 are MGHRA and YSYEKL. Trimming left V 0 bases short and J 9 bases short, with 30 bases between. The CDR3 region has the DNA TGCGCCAGCAGCCAAGAAGTAATGGGCAGGGTGTCCCAGAGCCGAGGGCAGTACTTC. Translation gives CASSQEVMGRVSQSRGQYF.

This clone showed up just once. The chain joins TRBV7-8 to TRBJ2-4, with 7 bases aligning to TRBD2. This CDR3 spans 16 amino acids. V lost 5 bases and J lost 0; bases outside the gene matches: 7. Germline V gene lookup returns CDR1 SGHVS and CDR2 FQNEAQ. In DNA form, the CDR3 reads TGTGCCAGCAGCGACAGACTAGCCCAAGCCAAAAACATTCAGTACTTC. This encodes CASSDRLAQAKNIQYF.

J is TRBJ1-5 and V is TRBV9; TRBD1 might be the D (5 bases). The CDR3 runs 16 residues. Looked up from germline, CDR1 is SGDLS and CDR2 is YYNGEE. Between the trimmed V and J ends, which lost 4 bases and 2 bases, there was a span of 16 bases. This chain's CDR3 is CASSPHAGVGNQPQHF. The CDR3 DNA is TGTGCCAGCAGCCCCCATGCGGGGGTTGGCAATCAGCCCCAGCATTTT.

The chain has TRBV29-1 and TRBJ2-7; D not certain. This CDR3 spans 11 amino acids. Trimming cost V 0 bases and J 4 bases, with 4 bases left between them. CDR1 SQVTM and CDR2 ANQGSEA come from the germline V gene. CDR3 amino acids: CSVEEEYEQYF. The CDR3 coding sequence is TGCAGCGTTGAAGAGGAGTACGAGCAGTACTTC.

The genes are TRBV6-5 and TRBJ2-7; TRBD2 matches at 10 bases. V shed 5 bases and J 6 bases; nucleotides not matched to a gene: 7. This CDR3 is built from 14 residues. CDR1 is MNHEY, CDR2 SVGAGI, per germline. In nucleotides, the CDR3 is TGTGCCAGCAGTAGGACTAGCGGCGGATTCGAGCAGTACTTC. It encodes CASSRTSGGFEQYF.

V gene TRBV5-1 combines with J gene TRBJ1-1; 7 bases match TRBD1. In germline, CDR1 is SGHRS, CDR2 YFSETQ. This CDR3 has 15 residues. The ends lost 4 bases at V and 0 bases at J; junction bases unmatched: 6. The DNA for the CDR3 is TGCGCCAGCAGCAATACAGGGGCCGTGAACACTGAAGCTTTCTTT. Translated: CASSNTGAVNTEAFF.

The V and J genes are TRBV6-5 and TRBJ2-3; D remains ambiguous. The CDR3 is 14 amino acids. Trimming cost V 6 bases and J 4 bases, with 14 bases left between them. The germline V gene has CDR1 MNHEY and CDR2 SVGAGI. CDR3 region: CASRPRLDPDTQYF. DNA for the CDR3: TGTGCCAGCAGGCCGAGGCTCGACCCAGATACGCAGTATTTT.

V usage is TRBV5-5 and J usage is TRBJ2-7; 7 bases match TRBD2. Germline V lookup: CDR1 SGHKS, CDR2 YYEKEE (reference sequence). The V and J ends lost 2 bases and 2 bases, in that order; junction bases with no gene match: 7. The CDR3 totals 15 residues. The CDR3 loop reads CASSFGGGLTYEQYF. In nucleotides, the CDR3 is TGTGCCAGCAGCTTTGGCGGGGGACTTACCTACGAGCAGTACTTC.

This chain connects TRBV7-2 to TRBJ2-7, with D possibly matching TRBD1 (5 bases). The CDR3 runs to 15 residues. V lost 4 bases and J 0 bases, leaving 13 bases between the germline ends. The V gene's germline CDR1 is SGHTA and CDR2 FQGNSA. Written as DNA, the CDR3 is TGTGCCAGCAGCTCAAGGGGCTATAGCTCCTACGAGCAGTACTTC. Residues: CASSSRGYSSYEQYF.

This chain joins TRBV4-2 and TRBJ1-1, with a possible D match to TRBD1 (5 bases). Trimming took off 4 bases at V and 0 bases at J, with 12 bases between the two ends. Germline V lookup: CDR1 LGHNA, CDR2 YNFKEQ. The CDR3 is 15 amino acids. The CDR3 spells CASSLQTTVNTEAFF. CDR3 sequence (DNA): TGTGCCAGCAGCCTCCAAACGACAGTGAACACTGAAGCTTTCTTT.

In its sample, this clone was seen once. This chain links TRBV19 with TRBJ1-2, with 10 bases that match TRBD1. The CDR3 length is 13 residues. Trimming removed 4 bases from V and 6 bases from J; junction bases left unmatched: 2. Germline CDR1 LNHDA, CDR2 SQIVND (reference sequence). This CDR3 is CASSRGQGNGYTF. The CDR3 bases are TGTGCCAGTAGTAGGGGACAGGGGAATGGCTACACCTTC.

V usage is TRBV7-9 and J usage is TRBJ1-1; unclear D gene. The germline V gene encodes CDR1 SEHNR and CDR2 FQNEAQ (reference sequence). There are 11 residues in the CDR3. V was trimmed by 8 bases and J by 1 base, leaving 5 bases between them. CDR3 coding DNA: TGTGCCAGCGAGGGGAACACTGAAGCTTTCTTT. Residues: CASEGNTEAFF.

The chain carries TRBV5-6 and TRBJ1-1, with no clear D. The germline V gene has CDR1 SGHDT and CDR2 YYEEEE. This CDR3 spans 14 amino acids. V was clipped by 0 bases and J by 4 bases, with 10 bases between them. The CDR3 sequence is CASSLVSGVTEAFF. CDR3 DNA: TGTGCCAGCAGCTTGGTTTCCGGGGTCACTGAAGCTTTCTTT.

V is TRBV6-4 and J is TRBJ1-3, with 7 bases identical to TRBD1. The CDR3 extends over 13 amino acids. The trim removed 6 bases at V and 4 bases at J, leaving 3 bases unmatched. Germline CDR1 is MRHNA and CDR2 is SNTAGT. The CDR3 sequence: CASRQGIGNTIYF. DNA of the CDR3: TGTGCCAGCAGACAGGGGATAGGAAACACCATATATTTT.